These 31 T cell receptor beta chains came from one sample sequenced in a study of chemoradiotherapy in HPV16-positive cancers. TCRdb keeps only in-frame clones here, not all; method: immunoSEQ multiplex PCR. The profile covers around 40,000 clones, with more than 65% appearing a single time and more than 5% taken by the ten largest. The sequenced sample was blood, obtained from a patient who underwent chemoradiotherapy. The origin of the receptors is a human donor with HPV-associated anogenital cancer.

The gene calls are TRBV29-1 and TRBJ2-7; weak D call: TRBD2 (6 bases). The ends were cut back, 4 bases at V and 0 bases at J, with 7 bases in the middle. The CDR3 loop spans 12 amino acids. The germline gives CDR1 SQVTM, CDR2 ANQGSEA. The CDR3 loop is CSVGGVSYEQYF. CDR3 in DNA: TGCAGCGTTGGGGGGGTCTCCTACGAGCAGTACTTC.

The chain has TRBV18 and TRBJ2-3; D gene unclear. Trimming took off 0 bases at V and 2 bases at J, with 6 bases between the two ends. Germline loops: CDR1 KGHSH, CDR2 LQKENI. This CDR3 region has 14 residues. The CDR3 coding sequence is TGTGCCAGCTCACCACCGTACGTCACAGATACGCAGTATTTT. The encoded protein is CASSPPYVTDTQYF.

The CDR3 nucleotides read TGTGCCAGCTCACCACCCCGAGGAGGCACTGAAGCTTTCTTT. Its translation is CASSPPRGGTEAFF. The J gene is TRBJ1-1, the V gene TRBV18, with D unresolved. Trimming took off 0 bases at V and 4 bases at J, with 9 bases between the two ends. From germline, CDR1 is KGHSH and CDR2 LQKENI. This CDR3 has 14 residues.

J is TRBJ2-7 and V is TRBV11-2; no clear D gene. Germline V gene sequence: CDR1 SGHAT, CDR2 FQNNGV. CDR3 length equals 12 residues. The V end was cut by 4 bases, the J end by 4 bases, with 8 bases between. The CDR3 DNA sequence: TGTGCCAGCAGCTCAGGAGTTTACGAGCAGTACTTC. Amino acids: CASSSGVYEQYF.

This clone was detected only a few times. Other DNA sequences in this sample translate to the same CDR3. The gene calls are TRBV5-1 and TRBJ2-7, with TRBD2 as a possible D gene (6 bases). The germline V and J ends were trimmed by 2 bases and 4 bases, with 7 bases remaining between them. Germline values: CDR1 SGHRS, CDR2 YFSETQ. The CDR3 contains 12 residues. The CDR3 DNA reads as TGCGCCAGCAGCTTTGGAGGGTACGAGCAGTACTTC. It yields the protein CASSFGGYEQYF.

The chain has TRBV4-2 and TRBJ1-2, with 7 bases matching TRBD1. The germline CDR1 and CDR2 sequences are LGHNA and YNFKEQ. CDR3 length: 15 amino acids. V was clipped by 4 bases and J by 5 bases; unmatched bases: 10. As DNA, the CDR3 is TGTGCCAGCAGCCTACCTTCCGGGACAGTTTATGGCTACACCTTC. This sequence encodes CASSLPSGTVYGYTF.

The chain uses TRBV7-9 and TRBJ2-7, with D tentatively TRBD1 or TRBD2 (5 bases each). CDR3 length equals 15 residues. Trimming removed 5 bases at V and 0 bases at J, with 14 bases between. Germline V gives CDR1 SEHNR, CDR2 FQNEAQ (reference sequence). The CDR3 sequence: CASSAPGPSSYEQYF. CDR3 in DNA: TGTGCCAGCAGCGCTCCGGGACCGAGCTCCTACGAGCAGTACTTC.

The chain employs TRBV19 and TRBJ1-1; D unresolved. The CDR3 is 14 amino acids. V was clipped by 2 bases and J by 2 bases, with 9 bases between them. Germline V gives CDR1 LNHDA, CDR2 SQIVND (reference sequence). In nucleotides, the CDR3 is TGTGCCAGTAGTATAAGGAGCCCAAACACTGAAGCTTTCTTT. It is translated as CASSIRSPNTEAFF.

The chain carries TRBV11-2 and TRBJ2-7; tentatively, D is TRBD2 (6 bases). CDR1 and CDR2 (germline): SGHAT, FQNNGV. CDR3 length: 13 residues. Trimming stripped 1 base from V and 7 bases from J, with 11 bases between. DNA for the CDR3: TGTGCCAGCAGCTTAGGGGGGGTGGGAGAGCAGTACTTC. Amino acid sequence: CASSLGGVGEQYF.

Written as DNA, the CDR3 is TGTGCCAGCAGCCCCCTGTGGGACGGCTCCTACAATGAGCAGTTCTTC. It yields the protein CASSPLWDGSYNEQFF. The chain has TRBV7-6 and TRBJ2-1, with D perhaps TRBD1 or TRBD2 (5 bases each). Trimming removed 5 bases at V and 0 bases at J, with 14 bases between. The CDR3 has 16 residues. CDR1 is SGHVS and CDR2 is FNYEAQ in the germline V gene.

This sequence joins TRBV5-8 and TRBJ2-5; a possible D gene is TRBD2 (5 bases). Trimming pared 4 bases from V and 3 bases from J, leaving 13 bases between. The CDR3 is 14 residues long. Germline V gene lookup returns CDR1 SGHTS and CDR2 YDEGEE. The CDR3 sequence: CASSPWAGEETQYF. CDR3 sequence (DNA): TGTGCCAGCAGCCCCTGGGCGGGCGAAGAGACCCAGTACTTC.

The V gene is TRBV9, the J gene TRBJ1-5; D might be TRBD1 (5 bases). The length of the CDR3 is 15 residues. V lost 4 bases and J lost 0, with 11 bases in between. Germline V gene lookup returns CDR1 SGDLS and CDR2 YYNGEE. CDR3 amino acids: CASSPQANSNQPQHF. In DNA, the CDR3 is TGTGCCAGCAGCCCACAGGCCAATAGCAATCAGCCCCAGCATTTT.

This clone has just a few counts. The genes are TRBV9 and TRBJ1-1, with D possibly being TRBD1 (6 bases). V lost 3 bases and J 8 bases, leaving 14 bases between the germline ends. Germline V lookup: CDR1 SGDLS, CDR2 YYNGEE. This CDR3 contains 13 residues. The CDR3 nucleotides are TGTGCCAGCAGCGGGCCCGGGGGGGCCGAAGCTTTCTTT. Translating it yields CASSGPGGAEAFF.

V usage is TRBV19 and J usage is TRBJ2-2, with 9 bases lining up with TRBD1. Germline values: CDR1 LNHDA, CDR2 SQIVND (reference sequence). Trimming at V came to 2 bases and at J to 6 bases, leaving 13 bases not matched to a gene. The CDR3 covers 18 residues. CDR3 nucleotide sequence: TGTGCCAGTAGTATAAAGTCCAGGAACAGGGGGCTTGCCGGGGAGCTGTTTTTT. Translated, it gives CASSIKSRNRGLAGELFF.

The rearrangement uses TRBV10-1 and TRBJ2-2, with D hard to call. CDR3 length: 12 residues. Trimming took off 2 bases at V and 5 bases at J, with 3 bases between the two ends. Germline loops: CDR1 WNHNN, CDR2 SYGVQD (reference sequence). This CDR3 is CASSETTGELFF. The DNA of the CDR3 is TGCGCCAGCAGTGAGACGACCGGGGAGCTGTTTTTT.

This chain connects TRBV6-5 to TRBJ2-7; D is perhaps TRBD1 (6 bases). Between the trimmed V and J ends, which lost 6 bases and 3 bases, there was a span of 9 bases. CDR3 length: 12 amino acids. The V gene's germline CDR1 is MNHEY and CDR2 SVGAGI. The DNA of the CDR3 is TGTGCCAGCAGACGACAGGACTACGAGCAGTACTTC. This translates into CASRRQDYEQYF.

This sequence joins TRBV19 and TRBJ2-5, with D possibly TRBD1 on 6 matching bases. The germline CDR1 and CDR2 sequences are LNHDA and SQIVND (reference sequence). Between the trimmed V and J ends, which lost 4 bases and 0 bases, there was a span of 9 bases. This CDR3 is built from 14 residues. CDR3 DNA: TGTGCCAGTAGTACCACAGGGTACCAAGAGACCCAGTACTTC. Translated: CASSTTGYQETQYF.

This chain uses TRBV27 with TRBJ2-5; weak D call: TRBD1 (5 bases). Trimming stripped 6 bases from V and 7 bases from J, with 18 bases between. The CDR3 runs to 14 residues. CDR1 and CDR2 (germline): MNHEY, SMNVEV (reference sequence). CDR3 protein: CASRPTLEQGTQYF. The DNA for the CDR3 is TGTGCCAGCAGACCGACATTGGAGCAGGGGACCCAGTACTTC.

The CDR3 here is CASSPQDRDSNQPQHF. CDR3 nucleotide sequence: TGTGCCAGCTCACCACAGGACAGGGATAGCAATCAGCCCCAGCATTTT. The chain is built from TRBV18 and TRBJ1-5; 8 nucleotides align to TRBD1. Per germline, CDR1 KGHSH and CDR2 LQKENI. The CDR3 loop spans 16 amino acids. V was clipped by 1 base and J by 0 bases; unmatched bases: 2. The full variable domain, rest sourced from reference TRBV18 and TRBJ1-5, is NAGVMQNPRHLVRRRGQEARLRCSPMKGHSHVYWYRQLPEEGLKFMVYLQKENIIDESGMPKERFSAEFPKEGPSILRIQQVVRGDSAAYFCASSPQDRDSNQPQHFGDGTRLSIL.

The chain recombines TRBV29-1 with TRBJ2-2, with 7 positions matching TRBD1. The CDR3 totals 15 residues. V shed 5 bases, J shed 0 bases, and the junction held 6 bases outside the gene matches. The germline V gene has CDR1 SQVTM and CDR2 ANQGSEA. The CDR3 spells CSVRAQGANTGELFF. In DNA form, the CDR3 reads TGCAGCGTTCGAGCTCAGGGGGCGAACACCGGGGAGCTGTTTTTT.

The rearrangement links TRBV9 to TRBJ1-2; possibly TRBD1 for D (5 bases). Germline V CDR1 and CDR2: SGDLS, YYNGEE. There are 14 residues in the CDR3. V lost 1 base and J 6 bases, leaving 13 bases between the germline ends. The CDR3 sequence: CASSVMGTTDGYTF. The CDR3 nucleotides read TGTGCCAGCAGCGTAATGGGGACGACGGATGGCTACACCTTC.

The V call is TRBV4-2, the J call TRBJ1-4; 8 bases line up with TRBD1. Trimming at V came to 3 bases and at J to 1 base, leaving 13 bases not matched to a gene. This CDR3 has 19 residues. Germline V gene data show CDR1 as LGHNA and CDR2 as YNFKEQ. CDR3 sequence: CASSQSTGTGSLTNEKLFF. The CDR3 DNA is TGTGCCAGCAGCCAGAGTACTGGGACAGGTTCGTTAACTAATGAAAAACTGTTTTTT.

The rearrangement uses TRBV7-2 and TRBJ2-3, with D uncertain. Per the germline V gene, CDR1 is SGHTA and CDR2 is FQGNSA. This CDR3 is 15 amino acids long. Trimming pared 1 base from V and 3 bases from J, leaving 11 bases between. CDR3 residues: CASSLGQVGTDTQYF. The CDR3 DNA follows: TGTGCCAGCAGCTTAGGACAAGTTGGTACAGATACGCAGTATTTT.

The chain joins TRBV6-5 to TRBJ1-3, with a weak D call TRBD1 (5 bases). The germline gives CDR1 MNHEY, CDR2 SVGAGI. V lost 0 bases and J lost 4, with 13 bases in between. The CDR3 is 16 residues long. The chain's CDR3 is CASSYSGGAAGNTIYF. The CDR3, as DNA: TGTGCCAGCAGTTACTCTGGGGGAGCGGCGGGAAACACCATATATTTT.

The chain links TRBV7-2 to TRBJ2-3, with 10 bases fitting TRBD2. V trimming: 5 bases; J trimming: 0 bases; junction bases outside the gene matches: 5. The CDR3 contains 16 residues. From germline, CDR1 is SGHTA and CDR2 FQGNSA. The CDR3, as DNA: TGTGCCAGCAGCCCAACTAGCGGGGAAAGCACAGATACGCAGTATTTT. Protein: CASSPTSGESTDTQYF.

This sequence joins TRBV7-3 and TRBJ1-2; TRBD1 aligns across 8 bases. The CDR3 runs to 13 residues. After removal of 4 bases from V and 8 bases from J, the junction contained 6 bases not matched to a gene. Germline CDR1 and CDR2: SGHTA and FQGTGA. The CDR3 nucleotides are TGTGCCAGCAGCTCCGGACAGGGTTACGGCTACACCTTC. This gives the protein CASSSGQGYGYTF.

The chain uses TRBV30 and TRBJ1-1; no firm D call. Germline CDR1 is GTSNPN and CDR2 is SVGIG (reference sequence). V was shortened by 2 bases and J by 3 bases, with 4 bases between the two germline ends. CDR3 length: 11 residues. The CDR3 loop is CAWSWDTEAFF. The CDR3 bases are TGTGCCTGGAGTTGGGACACTGAAGCTTTCTTT.

The chain combines TRBV5-1 with TRBJ2-3, with TRBD2 matching over 7 bases. This CDR3 spans 14 amino acids. J gave up 4 bases and V 4 bases, and 6 bases lay outside the gene matches. Germline V lookup: CDR1 SGHRS, CDR2 YFSETQ. In nucleotides, the CDR3 is TGCGCCAGCAGCCCTCGACTAGCCTCAGATACGCAGTATTTT. Translation: CASSPRLASDTQYF. Supplemented by reference TRBV5-1 and TRBJ2-3, the full variable domain reads KAGVTQTPRYLIKTRGQQVTLSCSPISGHRSVSWYQQTPGQGLQFLFEYFSETQRNKGNFPGRFSGRQFSNSRSEMNVSTLELGDSALYLCASSPRLASDTQYFGPGTRLTVL.

This chain connects TRBV5-1 to TRBJ1-2; 11 nucleotides line up with TRBD1. The ends lost 2 bases at V and 7 bases at J; junction bases unmatched: 7. The CDR3 is 15 amino acids. The germline V gene encodes CDR1 SGHRS and CDR2 YFSETQ. CDR3 bases: TGCGCCAGCAGCTTTGCGAGGACAGGGGGCTCTGGCTACACCTTC. Protein: CASSFARTGGSGYTF.

The chain has TRBV9 and TRBJ2-3; tentatively, D is TRBD2 (6 bases). V lost 0 bases to trimming and J lost 6 bases, with 11 bases between them. The CDR3 has 14 residues. Germline CDR1 and CDR2: SGDLS and YYNGEE. The CDR3 DNA reads TGTGCCAGCAGCGTAGTTCCCGGGGGTGATACGCAGTATTTT. Translating gives CASSVVPGGDTQYF. The full variable domain, its missing parts supplied by reference TRBV9 and TRBJ2-3, is DSGVTQTPKHLITATGQRVTLRCSPRSGDLSVYWYQQSLDQGLQFLIQYYNGEERAKGNILERFSAQQFPDLHSELNLSSLELGDSALYFCASSVVPGGDTQYFGPGTRLTVL.

The chain couples TRBV5-6 to TRBJ1-6, with D perhaps TRBD1 (6 bases). Germline V gene lookup returns CDR1 SGHDT and CDR2 YYEEEE. V dropped 2 bases and J dropped 7 bases, with 10 bases sitting between them. The CDR3 totals 14 residues. Written as DNA, the CDR3 is TGTGCCAGCAGCTTCAGGGGTAGCAATTCACCCCTCCACTTT. Protein: CASSFRGSNSPLHF. The full variable domain, with the rest looked up from reference TRBV5-6 and TRBJ1-6, is DAGVTQSPTHLIKTRGQQVTLRCSPKSGHDTVSWYQQALGQGPQFIFQYYEEEERQRGNFPDRFSGHQFPNYSSELNVNALLLGDSALYLCASSFRGSNSPLHFGNGTRLTVT.